This entry lists 25 T cell receptor beta chains sequenced from one sample in a study of shared clonotypes between healthy human individuals. Only in-frame clones appear in the TCRdb table, and some are missing; sequencing was by immunoSEQ multiplex PCR. The sample shows hundreds of thousands of clones, about 80% of them seen only once. The sequencing input was PBMCs. The receptor source for this set is a woman in her thirties or forties in good health. Some clones in this sample may be carry-over from other donors' samples.

This clone has just a few counts. Other DNA sequences from this sample encode an identical CDR3 as well. The chain's CDR3 is CASSLGDNNEQFF. DNA for the CDR3: TGCGCCAGCAGCTTGGGGGACAACAATGAGCAGTTCTTC. The chain employs TRBV5-1 and TRBJ2-1; the D gene is possibly TRBD1 (6 bases). The CDR3 length is 13 residues. Germline loops: CDR1 SGHRS, CDR2 YFSETQ. V gave up 0 bases and J gave up 5 bases, with 6 bases separating them.

This chain uses TRBV28 with TRBJ2-2; the D is unclear. CDR1 and CDR2 from the germline V gene are MDHEN and SYDVKM. This CDR3 has 13 residues. Trimming pared 5 bases from V and 6 bases from J, leaving 10 bases between. The CDR3, as DNA: TGTGCCAGCAGTCCCGTCTGGGCCGGGGAGCTGTTTTTT. Protein: CASSPVWAGELFF. Variable domain in full (rest from reference TRBV28 and TRBJ2-2): DVKVTQSSRYLVKRTGEKVFLECVQDMDHENMFWYRQDPGLGLRLIYFSYDVKMKEKGDIPEGYSVSREKKERFSLILESASTNQTSMYLCASSPVWAGELFFGEGSRLTVL.

The chain employs TRBV19 and TRBJ1-5; D is undetermined. Trimming pared 1 base from V and 4 bases from J, leaving 11 bases between. This CDR3 has 15 amino acids. CDR1 LNHDA and CDR2 SQIVND come from the germline V gene (reference sequence). The CDR3 nucleotides are TGTGCCAGTAGTATAGGTAGGTCCCGGAATCAGCCCCAGCATTTT. Its protein product is CASSIGRSRNQPQHF.

In its sample, this clone was seen once. The chain links TRBV15 to TRBJ1-1; D is undetermined. The germline V gene encodes CDR1 LNHNV and CDR2 YYDKDF (reference sequence). The CDR3 spans 17 residues. V was trimmed by 0 bases and J by 1 base, leaving 15 bases between them. The DNA for the CDR3 is TGTGCCACCAGCAGAGATAGGCAAGGACGGGGGAACACTGAAGCTTTCTTT. It codes for CATSRDRQGRGNTEAFF.

Of note for this clone: A read error may be the cause here, since a much bigger clone is one base away. This chain links TRBV7-2 with TRBJ1-5; tentatively, D is TRBD1 (6 bases). Trimming removed 3 bases from V and 8 bases from J, with 14 bases in between. CDR3 length equals 14 residues. The germline V gene encodes CDR1 SGHTA and CDR2 FQGNSA. The CDR3 region is CTSSLSRDIEPQHF. CDR3 DNA sequence: TGTACCAGCAGCTTGTCCCGGGACATTGAGCCCCAGCATTTT.

The CDR3 DNA sequence: TGTGCCAGCAGTGAAATCCGGGGCGCAGAGACCCAGTACTTC. Its protein product is CASSEIRGAETQYF. V and J are TRBV2 and TRBJ2-5; D possibly matches TRBD1 or TRBD2 (5 bases each). The germline V gene has CDR1 SNHLY and CDR2 FYNNEI. V was shortened by 2 bases and J by 4 bases, with 11 bases between the two germline ends. There are 14 residues in the CDR3.

The chain carries TRBV5-6 and TRBJ2-7; D perhaps matches TRBD2 (5 bases). V lost 7 bases and J lost 7, with 18 bases in between. The CDR3 sequence is 13 residues long. Germline CDR1 reads SGHDT; CDR2 reads YYEEEE. CDR3 region: CASQTRVEEEQYF. In DNA form, the CDR3 reads TGTGCCAGCCAGACGCGGGTAGAGGAAGAGCAGTACTTC.

The CDR3 sequence: CASSFGLGEETQYF. CDR3 nucleotide sequence: TGTGCCAGCAGCTTTGGGCTAGGAGAGGAGACCCAGTACTTC. The rearrangement uses TRBV5-4 and TRBJ2-5; no definite D call. The germline V gene encodes CDR1 SGHNT and CDR2 YYREEE (reference sequence). The CDR3 spans 14 residues. V lost 2 bases and J 5 bases, leaving 13 bases between the germline ends.

This clone has just one count. V is TRBV5-6 and J is TRBJ2-1; TRBD2 matches 10 bases. The germline V gene has CDR1 SGHDT and CDR2 YYEEEE. The CDR3 covers 16 residues. V lost 1 base to trimming and J lost 2 bases; unmatched junction nucleotides: 3. The DNA for the CDR3 is TGTGCCAGCAGCTTGTGGCTAGCGGGGGCCTACAATGAGCAGTTCTTC. This translates into CASSLWLAGAYNEQFF.

The chain combines TRBV19 with TRBJ2-3, with 8 bases aligning to TRBD1. This CDR3 contains 14 residues. CDR1 is LNHDA and CDR2 is SQIVND in the germline V gene (reference sequence). V dropped 3 bases and J dropped 4; count of bases not matched to a gene: 3. The DNA for the CDR3 is TGTGCCAGTAGTATTGGGACAGGACCAGATACGCAGTATTTT. Protein: CASSIGTGPDTQYF.

The V gene is TRBV30, the J gene TRBJ2-1, with D possibly matching TRBD2 (5 bases). V gave up 2 bases and J gave up 4 bases, with 9 bases separating them. The CDR3 contains 13 residues. Germline lookup yields CDR1 GTSNPN and CDR2 SVGIG (reference sequence). For the CDR3, the DNA is TGTGCCTGGAGTCCAAGCGGATACAATGAGCAGTTCTTC. Its protein is CAWSPSGYNEQFF.

As DNA, the CDR3 is TGTGCCAGCAGCCCTTTAACCGGGACAGGGGCTCGGGAGACCCAGTACTTC. Translating it yields CASSPLTGTGARETQYF. The rearrangement uses TRBV7-9 and TRBJ2-5; 10 nucleotides line up with TRBD1. This CDR3 contains 17 residues. Germline CDR1 SEHNR, CDR2 FQNEAQ (reference sequence). J lost 5 bases, V lost 5 bases, and 14 bases had no gene match.

The chain employs TRBV18 and TRBJ1-4, with 8 bases aligning to TRBD1. V shed 3 bases and J 7 bases; nucleotides not matched to a gene: 7. CDR1 and CDR2 from the germline V gene are KGHSH and LQKENI. This CDR3 has 15 residues. CDR3 loop: CASSPRTGRSEKLFF. The CDR3, as DNA: TGTGCCAGCTCACCGCGGACAGGGAGGAGTGAAAAACTGTTTTTT.

The V and J genes are TRBV6-5 and TRBJ1-3; 11 bases map to TRBD1. Trimming took 6 bases from V and 2 from J; bases not matched to a gene: 3. This CDR3 spans 15 amino acids. Germline V gene sequence: CDR1 MNHEY, CDR2 SVGAGI. In DNA, the CDR3 is TGTGCCAGCAGAGGGACAGGGGGAACTGGAAACACCATATATTTT. It specifies CASRGTGGTGNTIYF.

The chain carries TRBV27 and TRBJ2-3; 11 nucleotides match TRBD2. With V trimmed by 3 bases and J by 0 bases, 14 bases remained unmatched. This CDR3 region has 20 residues. CDR1 is MNHEY, CDR2 SMNVEV, per germline (reference sequence). CDR3 nucleotide sequence: TGTGCCAGCAGTTTCCAACGCACTAGCGGGAGCGCCCCTAGCACAGATACGCAGTATTTT. This encodes CASSFQRTSGSAPSTDTQYF.

In its sample, this clone was seen once. This chain connects TRBV21-1 to TRBJ2-7; TRBD1 is the table's D call, not checked against the DNA. TRBV21-1 is a recognized pseudogene. This CDR3 has 15 residues. The CDR3 DNA is TGTGCCAGCAGCACCGGGACAGGGCCTGCCTACGAGCAGTACTTC. Residues: CASSTGTGPAYEQYF.

The genes are TRBV5-1 and TRBJ2-7; tentatively, D is TRBD1 (6 bases). The CDR3 extends over 13 amino acids. Trimming removed 5 bases at V and 4 bases at J, with 13 bases between. Germline V gives CDR1 SGHRS, CDR2 YFSETQ. The CDR3 DNA sequence: TGCGCCAGCAGACCGGACAGTGGGTACGAGCAGTACTTC. It is translated as CASRPDSGYEQYF.

This clone was seen a handful of times. This rearrangement joins TRBV9 to TRBJ1-1, with 7 bases aligning to TRBD1. The J segment lost 8 bases and the V segment lost 0 bases, leaving 4 bases of the junction unmatched. Germline V gene data show CDR1 as SGDLS and CDR2 as YYNGEE. The CDR3 contains 13 residues. CDR3 DNA sequence: TGTGCCAGCAGCGTAGACCTACAGGGGGAAGCTTTCTTT. Translation gives CASSVDLQGEAFF.

The chain has TRBV9 and TRBJ2-2, with D possibly being TRBD2 (6 bases). Deletions cut 5 bases from V and 4 bases from J, with 15 bases between. The V gene's germline CDR1 is SGDLS and CDR2 YYNGEE. There are 15 residues in the CDR3. CDR3 in amino acids: CASSRWEAITGELFF. CDR3 DNA: TGTGCCAGCAGTAGATGGGAGGCGATCACCGGGGAGCTGTTTTTT.

This chain joins TRBV2 and TRBJ2-7; either TRBD1 or TRBD2 may fit D (6 bases each). Trimming took 1 base from V and 6 from J, leaving 16 bases between them. This CDR3 is built from 15 residues. The germline V gene has CDR1 SNHLY and CDR2 FYNNEI. The CDR3 DNA reads as TGTGCCAGCAGTGAAGGGTCGGGGGCCTCAGGCGAGCAGTACTTC. This codes for CASSEGSGASGEQYF.

J is TRBJ1-2 and V is TRBV14, with unresolved D. V gave up 1 base and J gave up 7 bases, with 7 bases separating them. The CDR3 is made up of 12 amino acids. CDR1 is SGHDN and CDR2 is FVKESK in the germline V gene. The CDR3 nucleotides read TGTGCCAGCAGCCAAGTGATGGGTGGCTACACCTTC. This translates into CASSQVMGGYTF.

The chain carries TRBV30 and TRBJ1-3; D might be TRBD1 (5 bases). This CDR3 contains 13 residues. Trimming took off 4 bases at V and 4 bases at J, with 11 bases between the two ends. Germline loops: CDR1 GTSNPN, CDR2 SVGIG (reference sequence). The CDR3 nucleotides are TGTGCCTGGACGGGGGGAGTCGGAAACACCATATATTTT. Residues: CAWTGGVGNTIYF.

This chain joins TRBV10-1 and TRBJ2-1; 7 bases are a match to TRBD2. The CDR3 has 16 residues. In germline, CDR1 is WNHNN, CDR2 SYGVQD (reference sequence). The V segment lost 8 bases and the J segment 4 bases; nucleotides outside the gene matches: 14. The CDR3 is CASSKTWLAEYNEQFF. The CDR3 region has the DNA TGCGCCAGCTCGAAAACCTGGCTAGCGGAGTACAATGAGCAGTTCTTC.

The chain uses TRBV7-8 and TRBJ1-5; D is unclear. Trimming took off 3 bases at V and 7 bases at J, with 7 bases between the two ends. CDR3 length: 12 residues. Germline loops: CDR1 SGHVS, CDR2 FQNEAQ. CDR3 sequence reads: CASSFVGQPQHF. The DNA for the CDR3 is TGTGCCAGCAGCTTCGTCGGACAGCCCCAGCATTTT.

The chain has TRBV7-9 and TRBJ2-7; tentatively, D is TRBD2 (6 bases). Germline CDR1 is SEHNR and CDR2 is FQNEAQ (reference sequence). V lost 5 bases to trimming and J lost 3 bases, with 20 bases between them. There are 16 residues in the CDR3. DNA for the CDR3: TGTGCCAGCAGCCGCGGTGCGGGAACTGGGGTCTACGAGCAGTACTTC. It yields the protein CASSRGAGTGVYEQYF.